The 23 T cell receptor beta chains given below trace back to one sample, sequenced in a study of human T cells and chemical hapten exposure. As for time point: patch test 1, 2 weeks after DPC sensitization. Treatment in this sample: therapeutic diphenylcyclopropenone sensitization with weekly scalp DPC. TCRdb itself ran the RACE reads through MiXCR, one entry per CDR3 protein. The sample lists roughly 190,000 distinct CDR3 sequences; under 25% were seen once. The sequencing used whole blood, collected in connection with sensitization to the hapten diphenylcyclopropenone (DPC). These receptors all come from a woman between 50 and 59 years old with alopecia areata. Some clones in this sample may be carry-over from other donors' samples.

J is TRBJ1-1 and V is TRBV5-1, with 8 bases identical to TRBD1. Germline loops: CDR1 SGHRS, CDR2 YFSETQ. The length of the CDR3 is 13 residues. The V gene end was trimmed by 4 bases and the J gene end by 4 bases; junction bases not matched to a gene: 3. The CDR3 coding sequence is TGCGCCAGCAGCGGGACAGGCTTCACTGAAGCTTTCTTT. As protein: CASSGTGFTEAFF.

This chain links TRBV7-8 with TRBJ1-4; TRBD1 is a possible D gene (5 bases). The CDR3 extends over 16 amino acids. Trimming shortened V by 0 bases and J by 8 bases, and 16 bases separated the two germline ends. Germline V gives CDR1 SGHVS, CDR2 FQNEAQ. The CDR3 spells CASSLAPGGRREKLFF. The DNA for the CDR3 is TGTGCCAGCAGCTTAGCGCCGGGGGGACGGAGGGAAAAACTGTTTTTT.

The table lists this clonotype with a few counts. V gene TRBV18 combines with J gene TRBJ1-4; D possibly corresponds to TRBD1 (5 bases). The germline V gene encodes CDR1 KGHSH and CDR2 LQKENI. The CDR3 runs to 15 residues. The V gene lost 3 bases and the J gene lost 4 bases, with 12 bases spanning the gap. DNA of the CDR3: TGTGCCAGCTCACCTGAACAGGCGCTTAATGAAAAACTGTTTTTT. Its translation: CASSPEQALNEKLFF.

This clonotype was counted a few times. V gene TRBV28 combines with J gene TRBJ1-2; 7 nucleotides match TRBD1. CDR1 MDHEN and CDR2 SYDVKM come from the germline V gene. The CDR3 extends over 14 amino acids. The ends lost 5 bases at V and 5 bases at J; junction bases unmatched: 8. CDR3 region: CASSRSGGVYGYTF. CDR3 coding DNA: TGTGCCAGCAGTCGATCAGGGGGTGTTTATGGCTACACCTTC.

This clonotype was picked up many times. DNA of the CDR3: TGTGCCAGCAGCTTAGCGGGCGGCCTCACTGAGCAGTTCTTC. This gives the protein CASSLAGGLTEQFF. This chain uses TRBV11-2 with TRBJ2-1, with D unresolved. The CDR3 runs to 14 residues. V gave up 1 base and J gave up 9 bases, with 13 bases separating them. Germline V CDR1 and CDR2: SGHAT, FQNNGV.

This clonotype came up a few times. The chain employs TRBV27 and TRBJ2-6, with D uncertain. Germline-derived CDR1 and CDR2 are MNHEY and SMNVEV (reference sequence). Trimming removed 5 bases from V and 0 bases from J, with 11 bases in between. This CDR3 spans 16 amino acids. The chain's CDR3 is CASSKSIRSGANVLTF. CDR3 DNA: TGTGCCAGCAGTAAGAGCATTCGCTCTGGGGCCAACGTCCTGACTTTC.

This clonotype appeared a few times. The chain combines TRBV18 with TRBJ1-6; 7 nucleotides line up with TRBD1. The CDR3 is 14 amino acids. Per the germline V gene, CDR1 is KGHSH and CDR2 is LQKENI. V trimming: 5 bases; J trimming: 5 bases; junction bases outside the gene matches: 3. CDR3 loop: CASSTGTDNSPLHF. In nucleotides, the CDR3 is TGTGCCAGCTCAACCGGGACAGATAATTCACCCCTCCACTTT.

This clonotype has only a few counts. Here the CDR3 reads CASSLNSGEQETQYF. The CDR3 nucleotides are TGTGCCAGCAGCTTAAATTCGGGGGAGCAAGAGACCCAGTACTTC. This chain links TRBV7-3 with TRBJ2-5; a weak D match, TRBD2 (6 bases). Germline V gene lookup returns CDR1 SGHTA and CDR2 FQGTGA. The CDR3 totals 15 residues. V dropped 1 base and J dropped 2 bases, with 11 bases sitting between them.

This clonotype was seen at least ten times. The chain employs TRBV5-1 and TRBJ2-1, with TRBD2 matching 13 bases. Germline lookup yields CDR1 SGHRS and CDR2 YFSETQ. The CDR3 totals 17 residues. The trim removed 3 bases at V and 3 bases at J, leaving 6 bases unmatched. The CDR3: CASSYAGLAGVYNEQFF. Written as DNA, the CDR3 is TGCGCCAGCAGCTACGCCGGACTAGCGGGAGTCTACAATGAGCAGTTCTTC.

This clonotype was detected a few times. This chain links TRBV5-1 with TRBJ2-1; TRBD2 is a possible D gene (6 bases). Looked up from germline, CDR1 is SGHRS and CDR2 is YFSETQ. The germline V and J ends were trimmed by 5 bases and 6 bases, with 9 bases remaining between them. The CDR3 totals 12 residues. CDR3 protein: CASRREANEQFF. In nucleotides, the CDR3 is TGCGCCAGCAGAAGGGAGGCCAATGAGCAGTTCTTC.

This clonotype appeared a few times. This rearrangement joins TRBV4-1 to TRBJ2-1; D might be TRBD2 (5 bases). The CDR3 is 14 amino acids. V lost 0 bases and J lost 7, with 10 bases in between. Germline values: CDR1 MGHRA, CDR2 YSYEKL. The CDR3: CASSQDGLVNEQFF. The DNA for the CDR3 is TGCGCCAGCAGCCAAGATGGACTTGTTAATGAGCAGTTCTTC.

The sample holds a few counts of this clonotype. J is TRBJ2-1 and V is TRBV20-1; 8 nucleotides line up with TRBD2. V trimming: 5 bases; J trimming: 8 bases; junction bases outside the gene matches: 8. Germline values: CDR1 DFQATT, CDR2 SNEGSKA (reference sequence). The CDR3 consists of 13 residues. The CDR3 here is CSAPPSGSYEQFF. The CDR3 coding sequence is TGCAGTGCTCCCCCAAGCGGGAGCTATGAGCAGTTCTTC.

This clonotype was seen a few times. The chain links TRBV29-1 to TRBJ2-4; D gene uncertain. V dropped 6 bases and J dropped 0 bases, with 12 bases sitting between them. Germline V gene lookup returns CDR1 SQVTM and CDR2 ANQGSEA. CDR3 size: 14 residues. CDR3 nucleotides: TGCAGCGTCGCTTTCGGCCTAGCCAAAAACATTCAGTACTTC. As protein: CSVAFGLAKNIQYF.

This clonotype has just a few counts. The J gene is TRBJ1-4, the V gene TRBV30, with D uncertain. Trimming took 5 bases from V and 8 from J, leaving 15 bases between them. The CDR3 runs 13 residues. Looked up from germline, CDR1 is GTSNPN and CDR2 is SVGIG (reference sequence). CDR3 nucleotides: TGTGCCTGGGACGGCGGGATTGTGGAAAAACTGTTTTTT. Translated: CAWDGGIVEKLFF.

This sequence joins TRBV7-2 and TRBJ2-1; tentatively, D is TRBD1 or TRBD2 (6 bases each). V lost 3 bases, J lost 9 bases, and 15 bases lay in between. This CDR3 spans 14 amino acids. Germline V gives CDR1 SGHTA, CDR2 FQGNSA. In DNA form, the CDR3 reads TGTGCCAGCAGCTTTAACACAGGGCGGGGTGAGCAGTTCTTC. Translating it yields CASSFNTGRGEQFF.

The chain links TRBV20-1 to TRBJ2-1, with 13 bases that match TRBD2. The CDR3 is made up of 14 amino acids. With 5 bases clipped from V and 9 bases from J, the junction kept 7 bases outside the gene matches. Germline-derived CDR1 and CDR2 are DFQATT and SNEGSKA (reference sequence). The CDR3 coding sequence is TGCAGTGCTTCCCCTGGACTAGCGGGAGCTGAGCAGTTCTTC. Translating gives CSASPGLAGAEQFF.

This clonotype was seen only a few times. This chain uses TRBV15 with TRBJ1-1; no firm D call. Trimming pared 0 bases from V and 3 bases from J, leaving 8 bases between. CDR1 is LNHNV, CDR2 YYDKDF, per germline (reference sequence). The CDR3 loop spans 14 amino acids. The CDR3 DNA follows: TGTGCCACCAGCAGAGATTGGAAAGACACTGAAGCTTTCTTT. This sequence encodes CATSRDWKDTEAFF.

This clonotype was picked up many times. The V gene is TRBV7-2, the J gene TRBJ2-5; D could derive from TRBD1 or TRBD2 (5 bases each). The CDR3 is 14 residues long. Germline values: CDR1 SGHTA, CDR2 FQGNSA. With 4 bases removed from V and 4 bases from J, the gap between germline ends came to 13 bases. Here the CDR3 DNA reads TGTGCCAGCAGCTCCCGGGACGTCCGAGAGACCCAGTACTTC. Translated, it gives CASSSRDVRETQYF.

The sample holds a few counts of this clonotype. The V call is TRBV5-1, the J call TRBJ2-1; 13 nucleotides align to TRBD2. CDR1 is SGHRS, CDR2 YFSETQ, per germline. J lost 6 bases, V lost 4 bases, and 4 bases had no gene match. The CDR3 is 15 residues long. This chain's CDR3 is CASSGLAGVVNEQFF. As DNA, the CDR3 is TGCGCCAGCAGCGGACTAGCGGGAGTTGTCAATGAGCAGTTCTTC.

The rearrangement uses TRBV4-2 and TRBJ2-7; 10 bases align to TRBD2. Germline loops: CDR1 LGHNA, CDR2 YNFKEQ. The CDR3 has 15 amino acids. The V segment lost 1 base and the J segment 7 bases; nucleotides outside the gene matches: 7. CDR3 DNA sequence: TGTGCCAGCAGCCAAGCCAGCGGGAGGGCCCGAGAGCAGTACTTC. Protein product: CASSQASGRAREQYF.

This clonotype was detected a few times. The chain employs TRBV29-1 and TRBJ1-1; possibly TRBD1 for D (6 bases). The V and J ends lost 2 bases and 11 bases respectively, with 12 bases between them. The CDR3 is made up of 11 amino acids. Per germline, CDR1 SQVTM and CDR2 ANQGSEA. The CDR3 reads CSVERTVDAFF. CDR3 coding DNA: TGCAGCGTTGAAAGGACAGTGGATGCTTTCTTT.

The CDR3 here is CASSMIQLSGANVLTF. In DNA form, the CDR3 reads TGTGCCAGCAGTATGATACAGCTCTCTGGGGCCAACGTCCTGACTTTC. V and J are TRBV6-1 and TRBJ2-6; no firm D call. The germline V and J ends were trimmed by 5 bases and 0 bases, with 11 bases remaining between them. Per the germline V gene, CDR1 is MNHNS and CDR2 is SASEGT. The CDR3 extends over 16 amino acids.

The chain carries TRBV27 and TRBJ1-5, with D possibly being TRBD1 (5 bases). Trimming removed 0 bases at V and 7 bases at J, with 10 bases between. Per the germline V gene, CDR1 is MNHEY and CDR2 is SMNVEV (reference sequence). The CDR3 is 14 residues long. The CDR3 reads CASSLSGGAQPQHF. CDR3 nucleotides: TGTGCCAGCAGTTTATCCGGTGGGGCCCAGCCCCAGCATTTT.